This T cell receptor (beta chain) was recorded in a study of blood T cells in healthy people across ages. Study overall: About one barcoded beta molecule per two T cells was the capture yield of template switching. Study-wide points: Older individuals had lower TCR beta diversity per million T cells (the decline was roughly linear). Fewer expanded clones and more diversity marked long-lived versus aged donors. Diversity of TCR beta correlated strongly with naive T cell percentage.

The J segment lost 2 bases and the V segment lost 4 bases, leaving 6 bases of the junction unmatched. This CDR3 spans 14 amino acids. Germline V gene lookup returns CDR1 DFQATT and CDR2 SNEGSKA (reference sequence). This clonotype occurred a few times. Its antigen is currently unknown. The use of a sample-barcoded 5' primer and a J-beta primer mix characterized a second PCR of about 6 to 11 cycles. In TCRdb, the 5' RACE reads were re-called with MiXCR into one record per CDR3 protein. Of 800,000 to 900,000 distinct CDR3 sequences listed, 62% are singletons. The V gene is TRBV20-1, the J gene TRBJ2-7; 9 bases align to TRBD1. Material: blood. This TCR was sampled from a young man in good health. The CDR3 sequence is CSATFDRGAYEQYF. The CDR3, as DNA: TGCAGTGCTACTTTTGACAGGGGGGCCTACGAGCAGTACTTC.